This T cell receptor beta chain was recovered during a study of technical replicates of blood from several donors. The V end lost 3 bases, the J end lost 2 bases, and 7 bases lay between the germline ends. Germline V lookup: CDR1 KGHSH, CDR2 LQKENI. The CDR3 length is 13 residues. Some clones are missing from TCRdb's copy, which holds only in-frame ones; the method was immunoSEQ multiplex PCR. The sample shows approximately 82,000 clones, about 93% of them seen only once. Input material: T cells isolated from PBMCs. This TCR was sampled from a human donor in good health. The chain is built from TRBV18 and TRBJ2-5, with D uncertain. The CDR3 DNA sequence: TGTGCCAGCTCACCTGACGGGCAAGAGACCCAGTACTTC. Translation: CASSPDGQETQYF.